This TCR beta chain is from a study of T cell responses to AZD1222 COVID-19 vaccine. Sequenced by immunoSEQ multiplex PCR; TCRdb stores in-frame clones only, minus some. This sample has 150,000 or so clones; around 90% occur once, and the top ten carry 2.5% to 3%. There are 13 residues in the CDR3. Germline loops: CDR1 SGHAT, CDR2 FQNNGV. V lost 4 bases and J lost 3; bases outside the gene matches: 2. Source: peripheral blood, taken on day 0 of AZD1222 vaccination. The chain has TRBV11-2 and TRBJ1-1, with 7 nucleotides matching TRBD1. This TCR came from an adult in good health. For the CDR3, the DNA is TGTGCCAGCAGCTGGGACAGATACACTGAAGCTTTCTTT. It translates to CASSWDRYTEAFF.